Sequencing of this T cell receptor (beta chain) was carried out in a study of prognosis after radiotherapy for stage I lung cancer. V lost 5 bases to trimming and J lost 7 bases; unmatched junction nucleotides: 8. The germline V gene encodes CDR1 SGHTA and CDR2 FQGTGA. The CDR3 spans 15 residues. This clonotype was observed many times. With two-round multiplex PCR, TCR beta CDR3 sequences were amplified from genomic DNA. It was primers specific to each TRBV and TRBJ gene that first-round PCR used. Using its own MiXCR run on the multiplex PCR reads, TCRdb lists one record per CDR3 protein. The sample yields roughly 13,000 distinct CDR3 sequences, around 29% seen once.

This chain connects TRBV7-3 to TRBJ2-1, with TRBD2 matching over 10 bases. The sample was PBMCs, taken before or after stereotactic body radiation therapy (not recorded which). This receptor was obtained from a donor older than 45 with non-small cell lung cancer. CDR3 sequence: CASSALGTSVNEQFF. For the CDR3, the DNA is TGTGCCAGCAGCGCGCTCGGGACTAGCGTGAATGAGCAGTTCTTC.